The clone carrying this T cell receptor beta chain was counted ten times or more. Its antigen remains unknown. The sample is drawn from a study of T cells in Graves' hyperthyroidism and ophthalmopathy. The length of the CDR3 is 16 residues. CDR1 SGHTA and CDR2 FQGTGA come from the germline V gene. V shed 6 bases, J shed 4 bases, and the junction held 8 bases outside the gene matches. Hyperthyroidism patients were newly diagnosed, had disease duration under 2 months, and were aged 18 to 65 years. Amplified TCR beta CDR3 regions came from RNA transcripts. The TCR CDR3 first-round RT-PCR relied on the HTBI primer set. TCRdb called the multiplex PCR reads again in MiXCR, with one record for every CDR3 protein. The sample lists about 360,000 distinct CDR3 sequences, roughly 19% seen once, with approximately 4% in the top ten. Study conclusions and caveats: Within blood appeared most thyroid clonotypes that had expanded above 0.001.

V is TRBV7-3 and J is TRBJ2-2, with TRBD1 matching 10 bases. The TCR originated in a young woman with Graves' hyperthyroidism. The sample was blood. DNA for the CDR3: TGTGCCAGCAGACAAAGACAGGGGGCTGGCACCGGGGAGCTGTTTTTT. Translation: CASRQRQGAGTGELFF.